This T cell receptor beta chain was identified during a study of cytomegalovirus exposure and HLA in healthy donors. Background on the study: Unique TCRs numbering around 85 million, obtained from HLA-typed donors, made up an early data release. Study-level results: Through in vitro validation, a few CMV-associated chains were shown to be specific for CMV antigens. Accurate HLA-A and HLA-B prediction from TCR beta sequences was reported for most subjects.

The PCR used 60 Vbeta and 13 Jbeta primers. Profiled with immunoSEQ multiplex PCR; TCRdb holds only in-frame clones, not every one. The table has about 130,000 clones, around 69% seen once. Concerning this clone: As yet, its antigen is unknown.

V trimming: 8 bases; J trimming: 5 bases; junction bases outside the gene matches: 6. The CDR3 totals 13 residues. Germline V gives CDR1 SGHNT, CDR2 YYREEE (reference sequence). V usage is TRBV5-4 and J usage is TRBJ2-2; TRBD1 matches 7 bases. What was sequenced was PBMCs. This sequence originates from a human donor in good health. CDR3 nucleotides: TGTGCCAGTTTTCCCAGGGGGACCGGGGAGCTGTTTTTT. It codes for CASFPRGTGELFF.